One sample yielded the 12 T cell receptor beta chains listed below, sequenced in a study of blood T cells in healthy people across ages. The use of a sample-barcoded 5' primer and a J-beta primer mix characterized a second PCR of about 7 to 12 cycles. In TCRdb, the 5' RACE reads were re-called with MiXCR into one record per CDR3 protein. Among about 800,000 distinct CDR3 sequences, around 25% were seen once, and the ten largest hold roughly 3.5%. These data are also associated with another study on T cells of mothers and their children.

The sequencing sample was made of blood. Source of these receptors: a boy between 10 and 17 years old in good health.

The chain has TRBV21-1 and TRBJ2-5; the table calls TRBD2, which could not be checked here. TRBV21-1 is recorded as a pseudogene. The CDR3 sequence is 17 residues long. The CDR3 here is CASSKVIPSRHQETQYF. The CDR3 nucleotides are TGTGCCAGCAGCAAAGTAATCCCCTCCCGGCACCAAGAGACCCAGTACTTC.

The rearrangement joins TRBV2 to TRBJ2-1; 9 nucleotides align to TRBD1. CDR1 and CDR2 (germline): SNHLY, FYNNEI. Unmatched junction bases numbered 8, after V lost 5 bases and J lost 3 bases. The CDR3 runs 16 residues. The CDR3 loop reads CASSPGEGQGYNEQFF. CDR3 nucleotide sequence: TGTGCCAGCAGTCCTGGGGAGGGACAGGGCTACAATGAGCAGTTCTTC.

This chain uses TRBV5-1 with TRBJ2-5, with 8 bases matching TRBD1. The better agreement between TRBJ2-7 and the DNA end casts doubt on the J call. The CDR3 spans 15 residues. The germline V gene has CDR1 SGHRS and CDR2 YFSETQ. CDR3 DNA: TGCGCCAGCAGCTTGGGGACGACAGGGGTTTACGAGCAGTACTTC. It is translated as CASSLGTTGVYEQYF.

This clonotype was seen many times. The chain couples TRBV7-3 to TRBJ2-7, with 8 nucleotides matching TRBD1. V shed 1 base, J shed 4 bases, and the junction held 3 bases outside the gene matches. CDR3 length: 14 amino acids. Germline assignment: CDR1 SGHTA and CDR2 FQGTGA. CDR3 sequence: CASSLRGQGYEQYF. CDR3 bases: TGTGCCAGCAGCTTAAGAGGACAGGGTTACGAGCAGTACTTC.

A few counts support this clonotype. This chain joins TRBV7-2 and TRBJ2-7, with 12 bases aligning to TRBD1. J was trimmed by 6 bases and V by 4 bases; bases with no gene match: 4. This CDR3 has 14 residues. CDR1 SGHTA and CDR2 FQGNSA come from the germline V gene. The CDR3 is CASSSRDRGPEQYF. The CDR3 bases are TGTGCCAGCAGCTCGCGGGACAGGGGGCCCGAGCAGTACTTC.

The chain is built from TRBV12-5 and TRBJ2-1, with 7 bases lining up with TRBD1. V dropped 0 bases and J dropped 6; count of bases not matched to a gene: 8. CDR3 length equals 16 residues. CDR1 and CDR2 (germline): LGHNT, FRNRAP. CDR3 sequence reads: CASGLVLTGAGNEQFF. CDR3 bases: TGTGCTAGTGGTTTGGTACTAACAGGGGCGGGCAATGAGCAGTTCTTC. Full variable domain (rest looked up from reference TRBV12-5 and TRBJ2-1): DARVTQTPRHKVTEMGQEVTMRCQPILGHNTVFWYRQTMMQGLELLAYFRNRAPLDDSGMPKDRFSAEMPDATLATLKIQPSEPRDSAVYFCASGLVLTGAGNEQFFGPGTRLTVL.

The chain links TRBV12-3 or TRBV12-4 to TRBJ2-5; 8 bases are a match to TRBD2. This CDR3 is 14 amino acids long. Trimming removed 6 bases from V and 4 bases from J; junction bases left unmatched: 7. The CDR3 loop is CASRPTSAGETQYF. The DNA for the CDR3 is TGTGCCAGCAGGCCGACTAGCGCAGGAGAGACCCAGTACTTC.

The chain links TRBV6-1 to TRBJ2-5; D is uncertain. The CDR3 contains 14 residues. Germline V gene sequence: CDR1 MNHNS, CDR2 SASEGT. V was cut by 4 bases and J by 4 bases, with 13 bases left in between. This chain's CDR3 is CASSGLSSGETQYF. The CDR3 nucleotides read TGTGCCAGCAGTGGTCTCTCGTCAGGAGAGACCCAGTACTTC.

The V gene is TRBV6-1, the J gene TRBJ1-2; 9 nucleotides agree with TRBD1. After removal of 5 bases from V and 3 bases from J, the junction contained 1 base not matched to a gene. Germline loops: CDR1 MNHNS, CDR2 SASEGT. This CDR3 is built from 13 residues. CDR3 DNA sequence: TGTGCCAGCAGTACAGGGGGCGACTATGGCTACACCTTC. The encoded protein is CASSTGGDYGYTF.

This clonotype occurred a few times. The chain employs TRBV29-1 and TRBJ2-1, with 8 bases aligning to TRBD2. There are 12 residues in the CDR3. V shed 5 bases and J 7 bases; nucleotides not matched to a gene: 4. Germline V lookup: CDR1 SQVTM, CDR2 ANQGSEA. The CDR3 is CSVPRGVNEQFF. The CDR3 nucleotides read TGCAGCGTTCCGCGGGGGGTGAATGAGCAGTTCTTC.

The chain recombines TRBV29-1 with TRBJ1-2, with D unclear. This CDR3 contains 12 residues. V shed 3 bases and J shed 13 bases, with 18 bases lying between them. CDR1 is SQVTM and CDR2 is ANQGSEA in the germline V gene. The DNA of the CDR3 is TGCAGCGTTGACAGGCCTTTGGGCGGTTGCACCTTC. Protein sequence: CSVDRPLGGCTF.

In its sample, this clonotype was seen a few times. The V and J genes are TRBV24-1 and TRBJ2-2; 9 bases are shared with TRBD1. After removal of 4 bases from V and 4 bases from J, the junction contained 3 bases not matched to a gene. CDR1 and CDR2 (germline): KGHDR, SFDVKD. This CDR3 has 15 residues. CDR3 sequence reads: CATSDRTGATGELFF. CDR3 bases: TGTGCCACCAGTGACCGGACAGGGGCCACCGGGGAGCTGTTTTTT.